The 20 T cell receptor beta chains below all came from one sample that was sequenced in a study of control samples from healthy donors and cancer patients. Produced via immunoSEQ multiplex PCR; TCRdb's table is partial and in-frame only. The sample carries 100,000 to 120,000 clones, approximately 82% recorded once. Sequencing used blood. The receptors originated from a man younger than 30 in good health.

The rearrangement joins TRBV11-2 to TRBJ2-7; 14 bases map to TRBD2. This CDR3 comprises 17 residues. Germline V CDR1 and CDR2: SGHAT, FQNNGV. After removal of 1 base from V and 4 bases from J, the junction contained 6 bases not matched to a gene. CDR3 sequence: CASSLAVTSGGVYEQYF. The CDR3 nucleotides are TGTGCCAGCAGCTTAGCGGTGACTAGCGGGGGGGTATACGAGCAGTACTTC. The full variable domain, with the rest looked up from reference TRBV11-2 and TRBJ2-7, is EAGVAQSPRYKIIEKRQSVAFWCNPISGHATLYWYQQILGQGPKLLIQFQNNGVVDDSQLPKDRFSAERLKGVDSTLKIQPAKLEDSAVYLCASSLAVTSGGVYEQYFGPGTRLTVT.

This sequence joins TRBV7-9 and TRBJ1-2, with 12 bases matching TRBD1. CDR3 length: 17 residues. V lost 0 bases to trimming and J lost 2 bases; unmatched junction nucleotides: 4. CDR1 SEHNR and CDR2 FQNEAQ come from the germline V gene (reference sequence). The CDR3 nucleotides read TGTGCCAGCAGCTTAGCCGCCGGGACAGGGGGCAACTATGGCTACACCTTC. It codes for CASSLAAGTGGNYGYTF.

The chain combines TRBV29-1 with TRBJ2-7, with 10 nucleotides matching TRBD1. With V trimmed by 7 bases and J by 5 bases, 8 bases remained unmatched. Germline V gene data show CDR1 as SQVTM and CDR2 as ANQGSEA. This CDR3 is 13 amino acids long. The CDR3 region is CSAGDRGTNEQYF. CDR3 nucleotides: TGCAGCGCTGGGGACAGGGGCACTAACGAGCAGTACTTC.

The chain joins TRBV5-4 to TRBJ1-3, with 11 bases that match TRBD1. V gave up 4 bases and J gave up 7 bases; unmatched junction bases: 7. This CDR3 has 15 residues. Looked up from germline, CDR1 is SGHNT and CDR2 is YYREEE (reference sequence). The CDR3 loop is CASSRTGGAGNTIYF. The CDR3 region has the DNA TGTGCCAGCAGCCGGACAGGGGGCGCCGGGAACACCATATATTTT.

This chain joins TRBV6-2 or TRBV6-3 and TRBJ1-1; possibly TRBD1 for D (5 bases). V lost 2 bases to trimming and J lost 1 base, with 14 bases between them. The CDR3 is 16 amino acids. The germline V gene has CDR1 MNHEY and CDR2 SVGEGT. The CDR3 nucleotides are TGTGCCAGCAGTTACAAAAGAGGGGTCACGAACACTGAAGCTTTCTTT. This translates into CASSYKRGVTNTEAFF.

CDR3: CASSDTRGIAKNIQYF. CDR3 sequence (DNA): TGTGCCAGCAGCGATACTAGGGGTATCGCCAAAAACATTCAGTACTTC. The chain couples TRBV11-2 to TRBJ2-4; D may correspond to TRBD1 or TRBD2 (5 bases each). This CDR3 comprises 16 residues. Germline V gene sequence: CDR1 SGHAT, CDR2 FQNNGV. Between the trimmed V and J ends, which lost 5 bases and 1 base, there was a span of 15 bases.

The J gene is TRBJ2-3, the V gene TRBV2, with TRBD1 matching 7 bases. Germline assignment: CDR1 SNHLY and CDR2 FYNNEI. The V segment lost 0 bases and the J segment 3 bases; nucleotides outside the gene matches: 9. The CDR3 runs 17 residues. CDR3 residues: CASSEAQRGTVTDTQYF. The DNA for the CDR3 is TGTGCCAGCAGTGAAGCGCAGAGAGGGACAGTGACAGATACGCAGTATTTT.

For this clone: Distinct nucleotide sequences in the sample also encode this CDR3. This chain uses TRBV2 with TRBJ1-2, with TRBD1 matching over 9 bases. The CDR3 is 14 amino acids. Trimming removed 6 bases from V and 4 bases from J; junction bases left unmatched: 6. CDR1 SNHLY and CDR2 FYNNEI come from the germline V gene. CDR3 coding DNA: TGTGCCAGCAGGGGGACAGGGATTCGCTATGGCTACACCTTC. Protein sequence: CASRGTGIRYGYTF.

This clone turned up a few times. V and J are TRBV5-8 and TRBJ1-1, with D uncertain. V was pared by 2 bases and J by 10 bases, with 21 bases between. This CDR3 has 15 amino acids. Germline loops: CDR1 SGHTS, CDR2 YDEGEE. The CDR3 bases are TGTGCCAGCAGCTTTACCTTGAAAGGGCTCGACGGAGCTTTCTTT. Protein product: CASSFTLKGLDGAFF.

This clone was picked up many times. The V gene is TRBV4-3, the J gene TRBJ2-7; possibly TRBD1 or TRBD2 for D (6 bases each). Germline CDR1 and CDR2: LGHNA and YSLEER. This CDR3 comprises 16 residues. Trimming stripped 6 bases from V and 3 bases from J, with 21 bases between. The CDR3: CASSHNRKGGYYEQYF. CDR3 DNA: TGCGCCAGCAGTCATAACCGCAAGGGGGGATACTACGAGCAGTACTTC.

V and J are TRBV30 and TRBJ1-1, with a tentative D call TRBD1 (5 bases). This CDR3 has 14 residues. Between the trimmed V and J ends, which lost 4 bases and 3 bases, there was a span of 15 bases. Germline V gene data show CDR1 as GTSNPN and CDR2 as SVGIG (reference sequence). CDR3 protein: CAWIRVDTDTEAFF. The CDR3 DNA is TGTGCCTGGATCAGAGTGGACACGGACACTGAAGCTTTCTTT.

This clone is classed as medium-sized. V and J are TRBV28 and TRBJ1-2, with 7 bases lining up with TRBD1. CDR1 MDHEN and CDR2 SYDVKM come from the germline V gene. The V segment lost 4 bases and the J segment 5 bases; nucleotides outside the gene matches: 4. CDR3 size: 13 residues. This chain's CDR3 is CASSSDRKYGYTF. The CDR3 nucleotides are TGTGCCAGCAGTTCGGACAGGAAGTATGGCTACACCTTC.

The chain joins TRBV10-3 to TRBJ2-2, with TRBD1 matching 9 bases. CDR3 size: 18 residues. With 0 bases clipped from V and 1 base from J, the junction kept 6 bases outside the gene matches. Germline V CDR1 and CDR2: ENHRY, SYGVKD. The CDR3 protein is CAISESPGQGRNTGELFF. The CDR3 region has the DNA TGTGCCATCAGTGAGTCCCCGGGACAGGGTAGGAACACCGGGGAGCTGTTTTTT.

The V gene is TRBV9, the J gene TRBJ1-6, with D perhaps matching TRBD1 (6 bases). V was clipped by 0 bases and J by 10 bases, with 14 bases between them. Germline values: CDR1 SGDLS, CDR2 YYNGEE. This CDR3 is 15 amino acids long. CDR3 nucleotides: TGTGCCAGCAGCGTAGATGGGGGGCGACGCTCACCCCTCCACTTT. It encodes CASSVDGGRRSPLHF.

The CDR3 DNA sequence: TGTGCCAGCAGCATTAGGACTAGCGGGGGGCGGAGCACAGATACGCAGTATTTT. Protein sequence: CASSIRTSGGRSTDTQYF. The rearrangement joins TRBV13 to TRBJ2-3, with 14 bases aligning to TRBD2. Germline assignment: CDR1 PRHDT and CDR2 FYEKMQ (reference sequence). The V and J ends lost 5 bases and 0 bases, in that order; junction bases with no gene match: 7. CDR3 length equals 18 residues.

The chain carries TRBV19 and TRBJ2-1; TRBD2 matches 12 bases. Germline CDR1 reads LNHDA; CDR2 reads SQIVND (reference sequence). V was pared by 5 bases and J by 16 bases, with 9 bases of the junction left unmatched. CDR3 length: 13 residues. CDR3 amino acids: CASSGRLAGDNFF. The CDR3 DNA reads TGTGCCAGTAGTGGTCGACTAGCGGGGGATAATTTCTTC. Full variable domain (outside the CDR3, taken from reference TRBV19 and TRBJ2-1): DGGITQSPKYLFRKEGQNVTLSCEQNLNHDAMYWYRQDPGQGLRLIYYSQIVNDFQKGDIAEGYSVSREKKESFPLTVTSAQKNPTAFYLCASSGRLAGDNFFGPGTRLTVL.

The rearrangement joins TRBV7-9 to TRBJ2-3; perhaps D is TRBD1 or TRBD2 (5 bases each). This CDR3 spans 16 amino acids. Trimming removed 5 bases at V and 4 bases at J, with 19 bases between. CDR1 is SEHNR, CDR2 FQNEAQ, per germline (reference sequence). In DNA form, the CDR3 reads TGTGCCAGCAGCCCCGGGGTGGGCAGGGCTGCAGATACGCAGTATTTT. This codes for CASSPGVGRAADTQYF.

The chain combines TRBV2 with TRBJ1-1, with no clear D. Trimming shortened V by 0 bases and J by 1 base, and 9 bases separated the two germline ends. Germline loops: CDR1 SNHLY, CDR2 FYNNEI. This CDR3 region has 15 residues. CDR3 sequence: CASSEAERGNTEAFF. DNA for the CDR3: TGTGCCAGCAGTGAAGCGGAACGGGGGAACACTGAAGCTTTCTTT.

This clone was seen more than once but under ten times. The CDR3 DNA is TGTGCCAGCAGCCTCGCGGCTAGCGGGGGGAAGACCCAGTACTTC. Residues: CASSLAASGGKTQYF. This rearrangement joins TRBV14 to TRBJ2-5; TRBD2 matches 11 bases. Germline trimming cut 4 bases from V and 6 bases from J; bases unmatched to any gene: 7. The length of the CDR3 is 15 residues. Germline V lookup: CDR1 SGHDN, CDR2 FVKESK.

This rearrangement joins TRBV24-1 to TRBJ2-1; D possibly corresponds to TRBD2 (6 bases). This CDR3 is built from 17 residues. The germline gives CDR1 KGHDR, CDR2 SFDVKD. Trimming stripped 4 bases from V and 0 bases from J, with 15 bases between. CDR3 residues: CATSDPGGESSYNEQFF. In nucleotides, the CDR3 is TGTGCCACCAGTGACCCCGGCGGGGAGAGCTCCTACAATGAGCAGTTCTTC.